The 19 T cell receptor beta chains below all came from one sample that was sequenced in a study of T-cell reconstitution after alpha-beta-depleted transplantation in children. Preparation of the TCRbeta library was carried out with unique molecular identifiers. TCRdb processed the PCR reads anew with MiXCR; each CDR3 protein has one entry. The sample has 400,000 to 500,000 distinct CDR3 sequences; 9.5% to 13% are singletons. The material sequenced was PBMCs from the stem cell graft donor, taken from the stem cell graft. These receptors were obtained from a human donor who donated a stem cell graft to a child with acute myeloid leukemia.

This clonotype was recorded many times. The V call is TRBV20-1, the J call TRBJ2-3, with 8 bases that match TRBD2. This CDR3 has 15 amino acids. The germline gives CDR1 DFQATT, CDR2 SNEGSKA (reference sequence). The trim removed 5 bases at V and 4 bases at J, leaving 11 bases unmatched. The CDR3 sequence: CSAPGGSGVADTQYF. Written as DNA, the CDR3 is TGCAGTGCTCCGGGAGGGAGCGGGGTTGCAGATACGCAGTATTTT.

This clonotype was recorded a few times. The chain uses TRBV29-1 and TRBJ1-1; D not certain. V was cut by 6 bases and J by 0 bases, with 11 bases left in between. Germline loops: CDR1 SQVTM, CDR2 ANQGSEA. The CDR3 sequence is 13 residues long. The CDR3 loop reads CSVDDGLNTEAFF. As DNA, the CDR3 is TGCAGCGTCGATGACGGGTTGAACACTGAAGCTTTCTTT.

This clonotype showed up just a few times. This chain uses TRBV20-1 with TRBJ2-2; D not certain. The V end was cut by 2 bases, the J end by 4 bases, with 8 bases between. Germline lookup yields CDR1 DFQATT and CDR2 SNEGSKA (reference sequence). The CDR3 has 13 amino acids. The CDR3 coding sequence is TGCAGTGCTAGACTGAAGGGCACCGGGGAGCTGTTTTTT. Protein sequence: CSARLKGTGELFF.

The chain combines TRBV20-1 with TRBJ1-1; 10 bases are shared with TRBD1. V shed 6 bases and J 3 bases; nucleotides not matched to a gene: 10. This CDR3 comprises 15 residues. CDR1 and CDR2 (germline): DFQATT, SNEGSKA (reference sequence). The CDR3 loop is CSATTRQGAYTEAFF. CDR3 nucleotide sequence: TGCAGTGCCACGACGAGACAGGGGGCCTACACTGAAGCTTTCTTT.

The CDR3 DNA follows: TGTGCCAGCAGTTACTCCGGGACTAGCGGGAGGGCCTACGAGCAGTACTTC. Translation gives CASSYSGTSGRAYEQYF. The chain is built from TRBV6-5 and TRBJ2-7; TRBD2 aligns across 16 bases. The CDR3 totals 17 residues. CDR1 is MNHEY and CDR2 is SVGAGI in the germline V gene. J was trimmed by 2 bases and V by 0 bases; bases with no gene match: 1.

The rearrangement links TRBV12-3 or TRBV12-4 to TRBJ2-1; no clear D gene. The CDR3 covers 13 residues. V was cut by 6 bases and J by 2 bases, with 8 bases left in between. The CDR3 protein is CASSSLTYNEQFF. CDR3 DNA sequence: TGTGCCAGCAGCTCGTTAACCTACAATGAGCAGTTCTTC.

This clonotype has just a few counts. This sequence joins TRBV7-2 and TRBJ2-1, with 9 bases that match TRBD2. Germline trimming cut 1 base from V and 10 bases from J; bases unmatched to any gene: 11. CDR1 is SGHTA and CDR2 is FQGNSA in the germline V gene. This CDR3 spans 16 amino acids. CDR3 in DNA: TGTGCCAGCAGCTTAGATGGTAGCGGGGGACCCTTGGAGCAGTTCTTC. It yields the protein CASSLDGSGGPLEQFF.

The chain carries TRBV10-3 and TRBJ2-7; D gene uncertain. Germline CDR1 and CDR2: ENHRY and SYGVKD. V lost 0 bases, J lost 2 bases, and 8 bases lay in between. CDR3 length: 14 amino acids. DNA of the CDR3: TGTGCCATCAGTGAGTCGTTCGGGCCCTACGAGCAGTACTTC. Its translation is CAISESFGPYEQYF.

This clonotype was seen only a few times. V is TRBV5-6 and J is TRBJ2-2, with TRBD1 matching 9 bases. Germline-derived CDR1 and CDR2 are SGHDT and YYEEEE. J was trimmed by 7 bases and V by 4 bases; bases with no gene match: 5. The CDR3 length is 14 residues. In nucleotides, the CDR3 is TGTGCCAGCAGCCCAACAGGGGGCAACGGGGAGCTGTTTTTT. Translated: CASSPTGGNGELFF.

The chain links TRBV28 to TRBJ2-3; 7 nucleotides align to TRBD2. V lost 5 bases to trimming and J lost 2 bases; unmatched junction nucleotides: 16. Germline CDR1 and CDR2: MDHEN and SYDVKM. The CDR3 is 18 residues long. For the CDR3, the DNA is TGTGCCAGCAGTCCGCAATTCACATTAGCGGGTTCCACAGATACGCAGTATTTT. Its translation: CASSPQFTLAGSTDTQYF.

This clonotype was picked up many times. The chain recombines TRBV10-3 with TRBJ2-5, with 11 bases identical to TRBD2. V gave up 4 bases and J gave up 0 bases; unmatched junction bases: 7. CDR3 length: 17 amino acids. The V gene's germline CDR1 is ENHRY and CDR2 SYGVKD. The CDR3 region has the DNA TGTGCCATCAGTGCCGTGACTAGCGGGACATACCAAGAGACCCAGTACTTC. It yields the protein CAISAVTSGTYQETQYF.

This clonotype was found a few times. The rearrangement uses TRBV18 and TRBJ2-3, with 7 positions matching TRBD2. V shed 0 bases and J 3 bases; nucleotides not matched to a gene: 9. The CDR3 extends over 17 amino acids. Germline V lookup: CDR1 KGHSH, CDR2 LQKENI. In DNA form, the CDR3 reads TGTGCCAGCTCACCACCTTTCGGCGGGAGTAAGACAGATACGCAGTATTTT. As protein: CASSPPFGGSKTDTQYF.

This clonotype has more than one count but fewer than ten. The chain couples TRBV10-3 to TRBJ1-1; D possibly corresponds to TRBD1 (6 bases). The CDR3 sequence is 13 residues long. The germline CDR1 and CDR2 sequences are ENHRY and SYGVKD. V was shortened by 4 bases and J by 1 base, with 7 bases between the two germline ends. The CDR3 loop is CAISVTGNTEAFF. The CDR3 DNA follows: TGTGCCATCAGTGTGACAGGGAACACTGAAGCTTTCTTT.

There are a few counts of this clonotype. This chain joins TRBV6-2 or TRBV6-3 and TRBJ1-5; weak D call: TRBD1 (6 bases). CDR3 length equals 16 residues. CDR1 and CDR2 (germline): MNHEY, SVGEGT. The ends were cut back, 7 bases at V and 0 bases at J, with 16 bases in the middle. The CDR3 region is CASKDPTGYSNQPQHF. The CDR3 nucleotides read TGTGCCAGCAAGGACCCGACAGGTTATAGCAATCAGCCCCAGCATTTT.

The genes are TRBV10-3 and TRBJ1-5; perhaps TRBD1 as D (6 bases). Germline assignment: CDR1 ENHRY and CDR2 SYGVKD. CDR3 length: 16 residues. The V end lost 0 bases, the J end lost 3 bases, and 12 bases lay between the germline ends. The CDR3 region is CAISESLGQNNQPQHF. The CDR3 nucleotides are TGTGCCATCAGTGAGTCCCTCGGACAGAACAATCAGCCCCAGCATTTT.

A few counts support this clonotype. V usage is TRBV25-1 and J usage is TRBJ1-1; no firm D call. Looked up from germline, CDR1 is MGHDK and CDR2 is SYGVNS. The CDR3 extends over 11 amino acids. Deletions cut 7 bases from V and 7 bases from J, with 10 bases between. CDR3 sequence: CASIFWFEAFF. In DNA form, the CDR3 reads TGTGCCAGCATTTTTTGGTTTGAAGCTTTCTTT.

This clonotype was observed a handful of times. The chain joins TRBV5-6 to TRBJ2-1; tentative D call: TRBD2 (5 bases). Germline V gives CDR1 SGHDT, CDR2 YYEEEE. The CDR3 covers 17 residues. The V end was cut by 3 bases, the J end by 2 bases, with 18 bases between. CDR3 residues: CASSSVVGGGPYNEQFF. CDR3 nucleotides: TGTGCCAGCAGCTCCGTCGTCGGCGGAGGACCCTACAATGAGCAGTTCTTC.

The chain recombines TRBV12-3 or TRBV12-4 with TRBJ2-7, with D unclear. Trimming left V 3 bases short and J 6 bases short, with 15 bases between. The CDR3 extends over 14 amino acids. The CDR3 is CASSFADPPGEQYV. CDR3 in DNA: TGTGCCAGCAGTTTTGCGGACCCCCCTGGCGAGCAGTACGTC.

The gene calls are TRBV27 and TRBJ2-2; D is unclear. CDR3 length equals 14 residues. V gave up 6 bases and J gave up 3 bases, with 11 bases separating them. The V gene's germline CDR1 is MNHEY and CDR2 SMNVEV (reference sequence). The CDR3 nucleotides are TGTGCCAGCAGCTCTAATCGTGACACCGGGGAGCTGTTTTTT. Amino acid sequence: CASSSNRDTGELFF.